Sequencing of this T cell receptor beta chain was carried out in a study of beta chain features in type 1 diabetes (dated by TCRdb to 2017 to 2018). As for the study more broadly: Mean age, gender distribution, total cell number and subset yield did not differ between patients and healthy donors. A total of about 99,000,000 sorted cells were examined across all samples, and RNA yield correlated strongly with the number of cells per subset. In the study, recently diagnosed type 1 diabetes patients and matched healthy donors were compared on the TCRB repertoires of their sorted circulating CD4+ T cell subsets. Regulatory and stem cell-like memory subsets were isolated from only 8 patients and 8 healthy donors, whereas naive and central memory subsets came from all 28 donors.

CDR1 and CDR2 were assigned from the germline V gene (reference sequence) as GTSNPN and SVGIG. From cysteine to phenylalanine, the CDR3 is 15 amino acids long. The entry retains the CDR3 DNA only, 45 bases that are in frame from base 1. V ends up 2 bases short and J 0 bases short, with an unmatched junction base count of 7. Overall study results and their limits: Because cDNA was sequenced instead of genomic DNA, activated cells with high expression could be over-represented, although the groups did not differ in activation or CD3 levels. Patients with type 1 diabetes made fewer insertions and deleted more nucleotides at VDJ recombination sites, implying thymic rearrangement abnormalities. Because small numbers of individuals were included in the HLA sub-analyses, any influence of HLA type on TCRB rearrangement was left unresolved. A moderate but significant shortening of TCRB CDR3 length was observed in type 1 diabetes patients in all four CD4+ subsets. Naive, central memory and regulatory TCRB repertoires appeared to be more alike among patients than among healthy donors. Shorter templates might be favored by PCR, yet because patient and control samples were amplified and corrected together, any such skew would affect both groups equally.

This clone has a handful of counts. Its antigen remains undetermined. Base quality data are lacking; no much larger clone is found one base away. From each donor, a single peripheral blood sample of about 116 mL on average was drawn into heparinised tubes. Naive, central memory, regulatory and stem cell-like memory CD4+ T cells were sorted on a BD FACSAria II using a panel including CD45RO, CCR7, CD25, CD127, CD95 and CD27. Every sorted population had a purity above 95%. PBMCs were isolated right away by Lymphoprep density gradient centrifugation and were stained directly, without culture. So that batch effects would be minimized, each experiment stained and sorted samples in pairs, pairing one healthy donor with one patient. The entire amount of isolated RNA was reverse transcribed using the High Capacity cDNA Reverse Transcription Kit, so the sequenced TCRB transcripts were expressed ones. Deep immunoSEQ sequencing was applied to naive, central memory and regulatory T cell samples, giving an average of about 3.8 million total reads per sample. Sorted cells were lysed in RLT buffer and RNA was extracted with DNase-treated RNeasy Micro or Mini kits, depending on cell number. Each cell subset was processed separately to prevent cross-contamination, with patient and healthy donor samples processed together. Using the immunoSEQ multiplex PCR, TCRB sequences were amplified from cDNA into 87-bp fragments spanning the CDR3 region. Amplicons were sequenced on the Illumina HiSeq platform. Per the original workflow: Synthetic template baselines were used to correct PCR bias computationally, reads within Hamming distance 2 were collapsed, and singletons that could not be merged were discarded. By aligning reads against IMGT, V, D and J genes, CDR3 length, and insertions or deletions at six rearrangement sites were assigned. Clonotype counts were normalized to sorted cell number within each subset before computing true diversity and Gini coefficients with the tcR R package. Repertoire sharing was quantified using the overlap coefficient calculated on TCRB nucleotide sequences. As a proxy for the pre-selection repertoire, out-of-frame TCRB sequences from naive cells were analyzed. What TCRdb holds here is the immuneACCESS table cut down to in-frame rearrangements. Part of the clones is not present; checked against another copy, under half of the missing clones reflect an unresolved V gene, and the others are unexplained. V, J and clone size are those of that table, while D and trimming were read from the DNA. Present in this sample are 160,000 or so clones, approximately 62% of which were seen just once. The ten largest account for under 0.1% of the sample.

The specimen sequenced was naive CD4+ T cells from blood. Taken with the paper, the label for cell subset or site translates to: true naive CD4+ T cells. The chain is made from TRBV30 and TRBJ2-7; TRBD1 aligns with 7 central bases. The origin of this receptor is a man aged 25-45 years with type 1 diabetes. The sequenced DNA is TGTGCCTGGAGTAGGGGGCAGGCCAGCTCCTACGAGCAGTACTTC. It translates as CAWSRGQASSYEQYF.